What follows are 17 T cell receptor beta chains derived from one specimen sequenced in a study of OX40 agonist ivuxolimab in advanced cancers. Assay used: immunoSEQ multiplex PCR; TCRdb lists only in-frame clones, some missing. The sample consists of some 120,000 clones, 85% to 95% of them appearing once. This specimen consisted of CD4+ or CD8+ T cells sorted from blood, obtained in a trial of the OX40 agonist ivuxolimab. These receptors originate from an adult with an advanced solid tumor such as melanoma, head and neck, liver or kidney cancer.

J is TRBJ2-7 and V is TRBV7-9; TRBD2 might be the D (6 bases). CDR1 SEHNR and CDR2 FQNEAQ come from the germline V gene (reference sequence). Trimming removed 8 bases at V and 4 bases at J, with 18 bases between. The CDR3 consists of 14 residues. This CDR3 is CASSLRDPIYEQYF. For the CDR3, the DNA is TGTGCCAGCTCCCTGCGGGATCCGATTTACGAGCAGTACTTC. The variable domain in full, completed from reference TRBV7-9 and TRBJ2-7, reads DTGVSQNPRHKITKRGQNVTFRCDPISEHNRLYWYRQTLGQGPEFLTYFQNEAQLEKSRLLSDRFSAERPKGSFSTLEIQRTEQGDSAMYLCASSLRDPIYEQYFGPGTRLTVT.

In this sample, this clone turned up once. The chain couples TRBV6-5 to TRBJ1-2; perhaps TRBD1 as D (5 bases). CDR3 length: 14 amino acids. The V end lost 6 bases, the J end lost 6 bases, and 17 bases lay between the germline ends. The germline gives CDR1 MNHEY, CDR2 SVGAGI. For the CDR3, the DNA is TGTGCCAGCAGCTCCAGGGCAGGGAGAGATGGCTACACCTTC. Translation: CASSSRAGRDGYTF.

The V and J genes are TRBV30 and TRBJ1-3; no clear D gene. Germline CDR1 and CDR2: GTSNPN and SVGIG (reference sequence). The V gene lost 5 bases and the J gene lost 2 bases, with 10 bases spanning the gap. CDR3 size: 13 residues. CDR3 loop: CAWEQATGNTIYF. CDR3 sequence (DNA): TGTGCCTGGGAGCAGGCTACTGGAAACACCATATATTTT.

The V and J genes are TRBV5-1 and TRBJ2-5; 9 positions agree with TRBD2. V trimming: 1 base; J trimming: 4 bases; junction bases outside the gene matches: 5. CDR3 length equals 15 residues. The V gene's germline CDR1 is SGHRS and CDR2 YFSETQ. The CDR3 protein is CASSLNSGRSETQYF. The CDR3 nucleotides are TGCGCCAGCAGCTTGAACAGCGGGAGGTCAGAGACCCAGTACTTC.

About this clone itself: The same CDR3 can be traced to other DNA sequences in this sample. The rearrangement joins TRBV6-5 to TRBJ2-7, with D perhaps TRBD1 (6 bases). Per the germline V gene, CDR1 is MNHEY and CDR2 is SVGAGI. V was pared by 0 bases and J by 3 bases, with 6 bases between. The CDR3 length is 13 residues. The CDR3 loop reads CASSYSTGYEQYF. The CDR3 DNA is TGTGCCAGCAGTTACTCGACAGGCTACGAGCAGTACTTC.

The chain couples TRBV27 to TRBJ1-2; tentative D call: TRBD1 (6 bases). Per germline, CDR1 MNHEY and CDR2 SMNVEV (reference sequence). V gave up 3 bases and J gave up 2 bases, with 13 bases separating them. The CDR3 totals 15 residues. The DNA for the CDR3 is TGTGCCAGCAGTTTCTCAGGGGTGAACAACTATGGCTACACCTTC. Its protein is CASSFSGVNNYGYTF.

The J gene is TRBJ1-2, the V gene TRBV28; TRBD1 matches at 10 bases. The V and J ends lost 6 bases and 4 bases, in that order; junction bases with no gene match: 8. Germline loops: CDR1 MDHEN, CDR2 SYDVKM. This CDR3 is 15 amino acids long. The CDR3 protein is CASRPGTGDFYGYTF. For the CDR3, the DNA is TGTGCCAGCAGACCCGGGACAGGGGATTTCTATGGCTACACCTTC.

The chain is built from TRBV6-6 and TRBJ2-1; D remains unclear. The germline V gene encodes CDR1 MNHNY and CDR2 SVGAGI (reference sequence). The CDR3 covers 13 residues. The V and J ends lost 5 bases and 7 bases respectively, with 12 bases between them. The CDR3 protein is CASSTPRRNEQFF. The CDR3 region has the DNA TGTGCCAGCAGTACGCCCCGAAGGAATGAGCAGTTCTTC.

In its sample, this clone was seen once. The chain combines TRBV7-9 with TRBJ1-1; D is ambiguous. Looked up from germline, CDR1 is SEHNR and CDR2 is FQNEAQ (reference sequence). V lost 5 bases and J 0 bases, leaving 10 bases between the germline ends. There are 14 residues in the CDR3. DNA of the CDR3: TGTGCCAGCAGCCCTCTTAACCTGAACACTGAAGCTTTCTTT. This encodes CASSPLNLNTEAFF.

The chain uses TRBV7-2 and TRBJ2-5, with D possibly being TRBD1 (6 bases). With the DNA end fitting TRBJ2-7 better, the J assignment may be wrong. There are 13 residues in the CDR3. CDR1 SGHTA and CDR2 FQGNSA come from the germline V gene. The CDR3 reads CASSNREPYEQYF. CDR3 in DNA: TGTGCCAGCAGCAACAGGGAGCCCTACGAGCAGTACTTC.

This sequence joins TRBV4-2 and TRBJ2-7; D gene uncertain. The CDR3 has 14 amino acids. V dropped 0 bases and J dropped 1 base, with 7 bases sitting between them. Germline V CDR1 and CDR2: LGHNA, YNFKEQ. The CDR3 DNA follows: TGTGCCAGCAGCCAAGATGACGGTTCCTACGAGCAGTACTTC. Amino acid sequence: CASSQDDGSYEQYF.

V is TRBV25-1 and J is TRBJ1-2; 7 nucleotides agree with TRBD1. Germline CDR1 and CDR2: MGHDK and SYGVNS. This CDR3 contains 16 residues. J was trimmed by 8 bases and V by 3 bases; bases with no gene match: 15. This chain's CDR3 is CASSDPPGRGGAGYTF. The CDR3 nucleotides read TGTGCCAGCAGTGACCCGCCAGGGCGAGGGGGCGCCGGCTACACCTTC.

V and J are TRBV11-2 and TRBJ1-1, with D tentatively TRBD1 (5 bases). CDR1 and CDR2 from the germline V gene are SGHAT and FQNNGV. The CDR3 is 15 amino acids. V lost 1 base and J lost 5, with 14 bases in between. The CDR3 here is CASSLGWQGETEAFF. The CDR3 DNA is TGTGCCAGCAGCTTAGGCTGGCAGGGCGAAACTGAAGCTTTCTTT.

The chain employs TRBV5-1 and TRBJ1-4; the D is unclear. Between the trimmed V and J ends, which lost 4 bases and 6 bases, there was a span of 10 bases. CDR1 is SGHRS, CDR2 YFSETQ, per germline. The CDR3 has 13 residues. The CDR3 nucleotides are TGCGCCAGCAGCACACAGAGTTATGAAAAACTGTTTTTT. It translates to CASSTQSYEKLFF.

Remarks on this clone: A junction boundary mismatches the germline segment, possibly from a read error. Other nucleotide sequences from this sample produce the same CDR3. This chain connects TRBV5-1 to TRBJ2-7, with 7 positions matching TRBD1. This CDR3 is built from 14 residues. Germline CDR1 SGHRS, CDR2 YFSETQ. The DNA of the CDR3 is TGCGCCAGCAGCCTGGGACAGAACTCCTACGAACAGTACTTC. It translates to CASSLGQNSYEQYF.

This chain links TRBV5-4 with TRBJ1-4, with D maybe TRBD1 (6 bases). The CDR3 length is 14 residues. Trimming shortened V by 2 bases and J by 8 bases, and 13 bases separated the two germline ends. The V gene's germline CDR1 is SGHNT and CDR2 YYREEE (reference sequence). The CDR3 sequence is CASSFSRQGEKLFF. The CDR3 region has the DNA TGTGCCAGCAGCTTTTCCAGGCAGGGGGAAAAACTGTTTTTT.

This clone occurred a few times. The V call is TRBV5-1, the J call TRBJ2-3, with 7 bases that match TRBD1. V shed 0 bases, J shed 0 bases, and the junction held 1 base outside the gene matches. Germline assignment: CDR1 SGHRS and CDR2 YFSETQ. CDR3 length: 15 amino acids. Here the CDR3 DNA reads TGCGCCAGCAGCTTGGCAGGGGGAAGCACAGATACGCAGTATTTT. As protein: CASSLAGGSTDTQYF. Full variable domain (outside the CDR3, taken from reference TRBV5-1 and TRBJ2-3): KAGVTQTPRYLIKTRGQQVTLSCSPISGHRSVSWYQQTPGQGLQFLFEYFSETQRNKGNFPGRFSGRQFSNSRSEMNVSTLELGDSALYLCASSLAGGSTDTQYFGPGTRLTVL.